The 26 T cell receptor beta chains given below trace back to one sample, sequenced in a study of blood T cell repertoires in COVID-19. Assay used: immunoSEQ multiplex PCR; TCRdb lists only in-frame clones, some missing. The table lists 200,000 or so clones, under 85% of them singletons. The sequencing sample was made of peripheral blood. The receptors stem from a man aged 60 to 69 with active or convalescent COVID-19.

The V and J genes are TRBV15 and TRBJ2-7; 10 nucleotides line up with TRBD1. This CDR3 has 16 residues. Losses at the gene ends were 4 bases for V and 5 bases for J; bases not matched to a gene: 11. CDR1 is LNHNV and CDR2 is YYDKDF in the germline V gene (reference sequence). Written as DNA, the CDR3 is TGTGCCACCAGCACTGACCGGGACAGGGGTTGGGACGAGCAGTACTTC. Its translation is CATSTDRDRGWDEQYF.

CDR3 residues: CASSPAVGQREPELFF. CDR3 nucleotides: TGTGCCAGCAGCCCTGCGGTGGGGCAGAGAGAGCCCGAGCTGTTTTTT. The chain is built from TRBV7-7 and TRBJ2-2, with D perhaps matching TRBD1 (5 bases). Germline V lookup: CDR1 SSHAT, CDR2 FNYEAQ (reference sequence). The CDR3 contains 16 residues. V was shortened by 5 bases and J by 11 bases, with 24 bases between the two germline ends.

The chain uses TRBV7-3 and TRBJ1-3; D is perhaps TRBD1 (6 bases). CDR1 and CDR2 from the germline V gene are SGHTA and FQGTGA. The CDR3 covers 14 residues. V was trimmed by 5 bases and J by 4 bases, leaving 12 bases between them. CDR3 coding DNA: TGTGCCAGCAGCAGGGGGTCGACCGGAAACACCATATATTTT. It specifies CASSRGSTGNTIYF.

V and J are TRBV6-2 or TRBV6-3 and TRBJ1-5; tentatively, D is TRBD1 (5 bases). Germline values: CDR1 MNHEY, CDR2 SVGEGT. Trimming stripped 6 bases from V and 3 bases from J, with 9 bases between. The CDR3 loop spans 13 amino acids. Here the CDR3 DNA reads TGTGCCAGCAGCGACAGATTCAATCAGCCCCAGCATTTT. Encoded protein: CASSDRFNQPQHF.

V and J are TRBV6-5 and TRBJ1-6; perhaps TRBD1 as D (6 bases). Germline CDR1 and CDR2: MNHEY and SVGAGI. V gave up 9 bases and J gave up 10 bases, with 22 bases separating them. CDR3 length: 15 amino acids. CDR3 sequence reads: CASSDRMGTNSPLHF. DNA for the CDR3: TGTGCCAGTTCTGACAGGATGGGAACTAACTCACCCCTCCACTTT.

This chain's CDR3 is CASSLEVGTGASYEQYF. The CDR3 DNA sequence: TGTGCCAGCAGCTTGGAAGTTGGGACAGGGGCCTCCTACGAGCAGTACTTC. The chain carries TRBV5-4 and TRBJ2-7; the match to TRBD1 covers 10 bases. From germline, CDR1 is SGHNT and CDR2 YYREEE (reference sequence). This CDR3 is built from 17 residues. V gave up 0 bases and J gave up 0 bases; unmatched junction bases: 6.

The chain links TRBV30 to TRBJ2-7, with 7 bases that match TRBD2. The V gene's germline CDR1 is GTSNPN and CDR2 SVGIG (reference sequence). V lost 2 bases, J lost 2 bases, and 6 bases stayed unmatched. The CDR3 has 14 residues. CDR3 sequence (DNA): TGTGCCTGGAGTTTCGGCGGGGGTACCTACGAGCAGTACTTC. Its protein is CAWSFGGGTYEQYF.

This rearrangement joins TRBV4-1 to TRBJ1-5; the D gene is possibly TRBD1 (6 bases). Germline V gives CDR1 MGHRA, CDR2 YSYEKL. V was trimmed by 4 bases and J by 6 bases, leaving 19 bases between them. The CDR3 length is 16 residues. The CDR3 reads CASSPSAQGRGQPQHF. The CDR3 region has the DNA TGCGCCAGCAGCCCTTCGGCACAGGGAAGGGGTCAGCCCCAGCATTTT.

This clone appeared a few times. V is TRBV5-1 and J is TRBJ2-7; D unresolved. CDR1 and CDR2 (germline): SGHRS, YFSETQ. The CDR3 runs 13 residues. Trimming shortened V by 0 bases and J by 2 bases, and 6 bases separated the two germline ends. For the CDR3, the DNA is TGCGCCAGCAGCTTGGACTTCGCCTACGAGCAGTACTTC. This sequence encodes CASSLDFAYEQYF.

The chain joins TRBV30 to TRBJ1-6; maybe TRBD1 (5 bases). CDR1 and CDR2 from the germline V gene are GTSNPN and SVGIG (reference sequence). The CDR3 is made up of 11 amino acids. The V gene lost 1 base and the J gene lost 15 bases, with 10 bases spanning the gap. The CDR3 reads CAWSDRMRLHF. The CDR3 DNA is TGTGCCTGGAGTGACAGGATGCGCCTCCACTTT.

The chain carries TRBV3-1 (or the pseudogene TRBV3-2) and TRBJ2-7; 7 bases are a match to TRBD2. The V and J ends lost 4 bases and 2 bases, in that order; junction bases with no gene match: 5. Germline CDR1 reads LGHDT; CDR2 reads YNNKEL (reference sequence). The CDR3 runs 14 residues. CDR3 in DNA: TGTGCCAGCAGCCGCACTAGCGTGGCCTACGAGCAGTACTTC. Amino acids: CASSRTSVAYEQYF.

Written as DNA, the CDR3 is TGTGCCAGTAGTTTCAGGGGATTAGCTTTCTTT. Translated, it gives CASSFRGLAFF. V and J are TRBV19 and TRBJ1-1; TRBD1 might be the D (6 bases). Trimming took 5 bases from V and 10 from J, leaving 11 bases between them. From germline, CDR1 is LNHDA and CDR2 SQIVND (reference sequence). This CDR3 region has 11 residues.

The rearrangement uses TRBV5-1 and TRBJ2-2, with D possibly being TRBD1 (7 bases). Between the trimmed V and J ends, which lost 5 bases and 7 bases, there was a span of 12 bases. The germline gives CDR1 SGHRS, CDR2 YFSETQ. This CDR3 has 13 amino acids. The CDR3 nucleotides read TGCGCCAGCAGGGAGGGGGCCGACGGGGAGCTGTTTTTT. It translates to CASREGADGELFF.

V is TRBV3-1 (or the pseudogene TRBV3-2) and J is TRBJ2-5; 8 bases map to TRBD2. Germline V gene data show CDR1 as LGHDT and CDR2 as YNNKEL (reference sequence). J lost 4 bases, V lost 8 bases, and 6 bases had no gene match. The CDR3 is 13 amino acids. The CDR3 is CASCGGYRETQYF. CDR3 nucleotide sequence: TGTGCCAGCTGCGGGGGGTATCGAGAGACCCAGTACTTC.

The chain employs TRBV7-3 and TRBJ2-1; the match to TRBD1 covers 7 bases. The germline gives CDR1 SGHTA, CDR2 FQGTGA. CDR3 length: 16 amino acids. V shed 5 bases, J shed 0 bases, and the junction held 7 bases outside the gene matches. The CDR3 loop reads CASSPRRQGSYNEQFF. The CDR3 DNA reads TGTGCCAGCAGCCCTCGTCGACAGGGCTCCTACAATGAGCAGTTCTTC. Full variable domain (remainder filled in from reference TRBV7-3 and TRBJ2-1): GAGVSQTPSNKVTEKGKYVELRCDPISGHTALYWYRQSLGQGPEFLIYFQGTGAADDSGLPNDRFFAVRPEGSVSTLKIQRTERGDSAVYLCASSPRRQGSYNEQFFGPGTRLTVL.

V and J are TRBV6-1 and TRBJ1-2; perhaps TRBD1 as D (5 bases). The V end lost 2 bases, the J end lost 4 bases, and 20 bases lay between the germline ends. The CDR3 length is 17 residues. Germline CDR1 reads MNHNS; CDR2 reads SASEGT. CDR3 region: CASSEQGLYPIGYGYTF. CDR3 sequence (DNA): TGTGCCAGCAGTGAACAGGGCCTCTACCCTATCGGCTATGGCTACACCTTC.

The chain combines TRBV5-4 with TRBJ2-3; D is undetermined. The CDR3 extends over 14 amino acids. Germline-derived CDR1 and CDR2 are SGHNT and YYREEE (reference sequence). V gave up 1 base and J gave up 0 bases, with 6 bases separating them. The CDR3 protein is CASSLIGSTDTQYF. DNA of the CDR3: TGTGCCAGCAGCTTGATCGGTAGCACAGATACGCAGTATTTT.

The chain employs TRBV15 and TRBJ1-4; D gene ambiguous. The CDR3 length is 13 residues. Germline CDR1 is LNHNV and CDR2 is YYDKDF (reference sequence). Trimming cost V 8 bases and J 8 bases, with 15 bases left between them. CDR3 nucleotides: TGTGCCACCTCGGGGAGAAGAAGGGAAAAACTGTTTTTT. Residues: CATSGRRREKLFF.

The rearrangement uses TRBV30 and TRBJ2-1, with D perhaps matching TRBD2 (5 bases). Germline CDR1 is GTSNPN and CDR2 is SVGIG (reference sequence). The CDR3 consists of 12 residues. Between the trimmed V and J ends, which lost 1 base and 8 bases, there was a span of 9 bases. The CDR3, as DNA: TGTGCCTGGAGTGCCCGGGAAGATGAGCAGTTCTTC. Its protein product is CAWSAREDEQFF.

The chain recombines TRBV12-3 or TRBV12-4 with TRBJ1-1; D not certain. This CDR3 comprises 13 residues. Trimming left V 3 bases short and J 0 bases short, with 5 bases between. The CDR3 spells CASSLSMNTEAFF. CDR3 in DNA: TGTGCCAGCAGTTTGTCCATGAACACTGAAGCTTTCTTT.

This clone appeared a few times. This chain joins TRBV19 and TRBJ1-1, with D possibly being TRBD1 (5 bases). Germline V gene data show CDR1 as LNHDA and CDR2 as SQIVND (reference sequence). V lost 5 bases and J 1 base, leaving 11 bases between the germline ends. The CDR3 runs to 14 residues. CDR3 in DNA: TGTGCCAGTAGTCGGTTACAGGCGAACACTGAAGCTTTCTTT. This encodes CASSRLQANTEAFF.

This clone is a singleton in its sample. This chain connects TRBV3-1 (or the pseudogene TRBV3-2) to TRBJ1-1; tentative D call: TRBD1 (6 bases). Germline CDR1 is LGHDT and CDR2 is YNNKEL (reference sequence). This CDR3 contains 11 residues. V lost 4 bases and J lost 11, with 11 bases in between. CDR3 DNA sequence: TGTGCCAGCAGCCGCCGGGACACGGCTTTCTTT. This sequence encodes CASSRRDTAFF.

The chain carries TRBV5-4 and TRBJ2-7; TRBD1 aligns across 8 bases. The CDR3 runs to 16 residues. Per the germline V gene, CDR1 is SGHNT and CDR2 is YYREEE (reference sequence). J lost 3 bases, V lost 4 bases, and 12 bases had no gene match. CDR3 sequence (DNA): TGTGCCAGCAGCGGGCGGACAGGGACCCATAGCTACGAGCAGTACTTC. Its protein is CASSGRTGTHSYEQYF.

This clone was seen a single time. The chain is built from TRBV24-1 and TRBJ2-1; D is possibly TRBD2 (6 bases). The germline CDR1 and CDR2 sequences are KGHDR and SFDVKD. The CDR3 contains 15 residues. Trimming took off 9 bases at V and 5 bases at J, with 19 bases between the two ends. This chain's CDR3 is CATGRRGTPHNEQFF. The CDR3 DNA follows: TGTGCCACCGGCCGGCGGGGCACCCCACACAATGAGCAGTTCTTC.

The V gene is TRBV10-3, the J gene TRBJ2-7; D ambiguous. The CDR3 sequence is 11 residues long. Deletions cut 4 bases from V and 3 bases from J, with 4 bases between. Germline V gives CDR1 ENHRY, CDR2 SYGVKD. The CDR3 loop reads CAISVDYEQYF. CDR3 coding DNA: TGTGCCATCAGTGTAGACTACGAGCAGTACTTC.

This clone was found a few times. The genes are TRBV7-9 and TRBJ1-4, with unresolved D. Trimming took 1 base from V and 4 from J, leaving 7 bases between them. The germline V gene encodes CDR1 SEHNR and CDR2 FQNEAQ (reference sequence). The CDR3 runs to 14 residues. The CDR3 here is CASSLGGDNEKLFF. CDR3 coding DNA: TGTGCCAGCAGCTTAGGAGGAGATAATGAAAAACTGTTTTTT.